This TCR beta chain was obtained from a study of CD8 T cells in ankylosing spondylitis. This clonotype has at least ten counts. What it binds is not known. Construction of TCR beta libraries was performed using quantitative 5'-RACE with molecular barcodes. Each CDR3 protein is one row after TCRdb ran MiXCR on the 5' RACE reads. Of 180,000 or so distinct CDR3 sequences in the sample, roughly 12% are singletons; the top ten hold 25% to 30%. Notes on the study in general: Reported data indicate significant enrichment of disease-linked clones within matched ankylosing spondylitis synovial fluid. About eight highly homologous variants made up a TCR beta motif that seemed to typify ankylosing spondylitis blood.

The sample comprised blood, either unsorted or a sorted T cell fraction (not recorded which). The receptor was derived from a male donor with ankylosing spondylitis or in good health (not recorded which).

The CDR3 DNA is TGCGCCAGCAGCGGATTGGTGGGACTCAACGCTGACTATGGCTACACCTTC. Amino acid sequence: CASSGLVGLNADYGYTF. This chain uses TRBV5-1 with TRBJ1-2; tentative D call: TRBD1 (5 bases). This CDR3 region has 17 residues. Germline V gene lookup returns CDR1 SGHRS and CDR2 YFSETQ. The V and J ends lost 4 bases and 3 bases respectively, with 22 bases between them. Full variable domain (outside the CDR3, taken from reference TRBV5-1 and TRBJ1-2): KAGVTQTPRYLIKTRGQQVTLSCSPISGHRSVSWYQQTPGQGLQFLFEYFSETQRNKGNFPGRFSGRQFSNSRSEMNVSTLELGDSALYLCASSGLVGLNADYGYTFGSGTRLTVV.